This T cell receptor beta chain was captured by sequencing in a study of cytomegalovirus exposure and HLA in healthy donors. 13 Jbeta primers and 60 Vbeta primers were used for the PCR. Profiling relied on immunoSEQ multiplex PCR, and the TCRdb table lists in-frame clones only, not all of them. The sample yields some 100,000 clones, 75% seen once. Trimming removed 3 bases from V and 8 bases from J; junction bases left unmatched: 6. The germline CDR1 and CDR2 sequences are SGHRS and YFSETQ. The CDR3 extends over 15 amino acids. This chain uses TRBV5-1 with TRBJ2-1; 12 nucleotides match TRBD2. The source of this sequence is a woman aged 18-29 years in good health and CMV-seropositive. The sample comprised PBMCs. CDR3 nucleotides: TGCGCCAGCAGCTCCACTAGCGGGAGGCGGGATGAGCAGTTCTTC. It specifies CASSSTSGRRDEQFF.